These T cell receptor beta chains were read from a single sample in a study of cytomegalovirus exposure and HLA in healthy donors. The data were produced by immunoSEQ multiplex PCR, yet TCRdb's version contains in-frame clones alone and is incomplete. Of roughly 130,000 clones listed, about 76% are singletons. Sequenced material: PBMCs. These receptors all come from a female donor in good health and CMV-seronegative. The CDR3 runs from the conserved cysteine through the conserved F or W. The D gene is left open where the match is weak. Only part of the rows carry a size: once, few, many, or a class if the clone is expanded.

d_gene,abundance,v_gene,j_gene,CDR3aa,CDR3nt
TRBD1,NA,TRBV7-9,TRBJ2-7,CASSLQGGGYEQYF,TGTGCCAGCAGCTTACAAGGGGGCGGGTACGAGCAGTACTTC
NA,NA,TRBV12-5,TRBJ1-3,CASVSGHTIYF,TGTGCTAGTGTGTCTGGCCACACCATATATTTT
TRBD2,NA,TRBV30,TRBJ2-2,CAWSLRQGGSGELFF,TGTGCCTGGAGTTTACGGCAGGGAGGGTCCGGGGAGCTGTTTTTT
NA,NA,TRBV28,TRBJ1-4,CASSRPGQGGEKLFF,TGTGCCAGCAGCCGACCCGGCCAGGGAGGTGAAAAACTGTTTTTT
NA,NA,TRBV5-6,TRBJ2-3,CASSTLGSRSGDTQYF,TGTGCCAGCAGCACTCTAGGGAGCCGTTCGGGAGATACGCAGTATTTT
TRBD2,NA,TRBV7-9,TRBJ2-1,CASSWGLAGDNEQFF,TGTGCCAGCAGCTGGGGACTAGCGGGGGACAATGAGCAGTTCTTC
TRBD1,NA,TRBV5-1,TRBJ1-1,CASSRGGGTEAFF,TGCGCCAGCAGCCGAGGGGGCGGCACTGAAGCTTTCTTT
NA,NA,TRBV5-4,TRBJ2-7,CASSPLQGVYEQYF,TGTGCCAGCAGCCCTTTACAGGGCGTTTACGAGCAGTACTTC
NA,NA,TRBV15,TRBJ1-5,CATSRDGRALQPQHF,TGTGCCACCAGCAGAGATGGGAGGGCACTTCAGCCCCAGCATTTT
NA,once,TRBV29-1,TRBJ2-5,CSVFRQETQYF,TGCAGCGTCTTCAGACAAGAGACCCAGTACTTC
NA,NA,TRBV2,TRBJ2-5,CASSYGGTEQETQYF,TGTGCCAGCAGTTACGGAGGGACAGAACAAGAGACCCAGTACTTC
NA,NA,TRBV4-3,TRBJ2-5,CASSQGQVAETQYF,TGCGCCAGCAGCCAAGGGCAGGTGGCGGAGACCCAGTACTTC
TRBD2,NA,TRBV11-3,TRBJ2-1,CASSQRDGDIYNEQFF,TGTGCCAGCAGCCAGCGGGACGGAGACATCTACAATGAGCAGTTCTTC
NA,NA,TRBV28,TRBJ2-7,CASSPVGAYEQYF,TGTGCCAGCAGCCCAGTTGGAGCCTACGAGCAGTACTTC
NA,NA,TRBV19,TRBJ1-5,CASQVVGGGVQPQHF,TGTGCCAGTCAGGTGGTGGGGGGGGGAGTTCAGCCCCAGCATTTT
TRBD1,NA,TRBV7-2,TRBJ2-7,CASSFGTGTGNEQYF,TGTGCCAGCAGCTTCGGGACAGGGACAGGTAACGAGCAGTACTTC
TRBD2,NA,TRBV11-3,TRBJ2-7,CASSLTSEGYEQYF,TGTGCCAGCAGCTTGACTAGCGAGGGATACGAGCAGTACTTC
NA,NA,TRBV27,TRBJ1-2,CASSFAPGGNYGYTF,TGTGCCAGCAGTTTTGCCCCGGGTGGTAACTATGGCTACACCTTC
NA,NA,TRBV5-1,TRBJ2-5,CASSFSSSVRSGETQYF,TGCGCCAGCAGCTTTTCCTCATCTGTGCGGTCCGGGGAGACCCAGTACTTC
NA,few,TRBV6-1,TRBJ1-4,CASSDKGVGKLFF,TGTGCCAGCAGTGATAAGGGAGTGGGAAAACTGTTTTTT
TRBD2,NA,TRBV2,TRBJ2-5,CASSTSARLETQYF,TGTGCCAGCAGTACTAGCGCACGGCTCGAGACCCAGTACTTC
NA,NA,TRBV19,TRBJ1-1,CATNPGLEYSEAFF,TGTGCCACCAATCCGGGACTGGAGTATTCTGAAGCTTTCTTT
TRBD1,NA,TRBV6-6,TRBJ2-7,CASSPLRTGKKYEQYF,TGTGCCAGCAGTCCTCTGAGGACAGGGAAAAAGTACGAGCAGTACTTC
TRBD2,NA,TRBV4-1,TRBJ2-2,CASSQTAGPNTGELFF,TGCGCCAGCAGCCAAACAGCGGGGCCTAACACCGGGGAGCTGTTTTTT
TRBD1,NA,TRBV5-1,TRBJ1-1,CASSFRTGRSTEAFF,TGCGCCAGCAGCTTCAGGACAGGGAGGAGCACTGAAGCTTTCTTT